This T cell receptor beta chain was found in a study of T cell responses to AZD1222 COVID-19 vaccine. At the level of the study: Investigators merged groups given second doses at roughly 4 or roughly 12 weeks.

Study findings and constraints: Two AZD1222 doses significantly raised spike-specific TCR breadth and depth over controls. The donor group comprised mostly white British people and more females; the analysis possibly underestimated clonal diversity.

With regard to this clone: What it binds is unknown.

From germline, CDR1 is MNHEY and CDR2 SMNVEV (reference sequence). The CDR3 extends over 15 amino acids. Losses at the gene ends were 3 bases for V and 6 bases for J; bases not matched to a gene: 7. Assay used: immunoSEQ multiplex PCR; TCRdb lists only in-frame clones, some missing. The table has about 85,000 clones, 90% seen once; the top ten hold under 4%. This receptor was identified in an adult in good health. This specimen was peripheral blood, taken on day 0 of AZD1222 vaccination. The genes are TRBV27 and TRBJ2-7, with 11 bases aligning to TRBD1. CDR3 sequence: CASSFIGTGGGEQYF. The CDR3 nucleotides are TGTGCCAGCAGTTTCATCGGGACAGGGGGAGGCGAGCAGTACTTC.